Below, 10 T cell receptor beta chains from the same sample are listed, as sequenced in a study of pediatric ulcerative colitis. Only in-frame clones appear in the TCRdb table, and some are missing; sequencing was by immunoSEQ multiplex PCR. The profile shows more than 50,000 clones, about 87% of them singletons. Source material: blood. The receptors here all came from a boy between 10 and 17 years old who was a control in a study of pediatric ulcerative colitis.

This clone came up once. This chain joins TRBV19 and TRBJ2-7; 9 nucleotides agree with TRBD1. The CDR3 runs to 15 residues. Germline CDR1 is LNHDA and CDR2 is SQIVND (reference sequence). After removal of 6 bases from V and 4 bases from J, the junction contained 10 bases not matched to a gene. The CDR3 reads CASSPGTGIGYEQYF. The CDR3 nucleotides read TGTGCCAGTAGCCCCGGGACAGGGATTGGTTACGAGCAGTACTTC.

The chain links TRBV10-3 to TRBJ1-2; a possible D gene is TRBD1 (6 bases). The V and J ends lost 2 bases and 4 bases respectively, with 11 bases between them. Germline CDR1 and CDR2: ENHRY and SYGVKD. The CDR3 loop spans 14 amino acids. The DNA of the CDR3 is TGTGCCATCAGTGAGCAAGGGGGTGGCTATGGCTACACCTTC. As protein: CAISEQGGGYGYTF.

This chain connects TRBV6-1 to TRBJ2-7, with a tentative D call TRBD1 (5 bases). The CDR3 sequence is 16 residues long. Trimming cost V 0 bases and J 0 bases, with 12 bases left between them. Per the germline V gene, CDR1 is MNHNS and CDR2 is SASEGT. The CDR3 nucleotides are TGTGCCAGCAGTGAAGCGGAGTTTCAGGGCTCCTACGAGCAGTACTTC. It codes for CASSEAEFQGSYEQYF.

The chain combines TRBV29-1 with TRBJ2-3; 7 bases are a match to TRBD2. CDR1 SQVTM and CDR2 ANQGSEA come from the germline V gene. The CDR3 extends over 17 amino acids. Unmatched junction bases numbered 14, after V lost 1 base and J lost 4 bases. The CDR3 protein is CSVEVPPTSWDPDTQYF. The CDR3 DNA reads as TGCAGCGTTGAAGTACCGCCGACTAGCTGGGACCCAGATACGCAGTATTTT.

The J gene is TRBJ1-1, the V gene TRBV28; D not certain. V gave up 5 bases and J gave up 0 bases, with 13 bases separating them. The germline gives CDR1 MDHEN, CDR2 SYDVKM. The CDR3 is 15 amino acids. CDR3 sequence: CASSPFRRMNTEAFF. The DNA for the CDR3 is TGTGCCAGCAGTCCCTTTAGGAGAATGAACACTGAAGCTTTCTTT. Drawing the rest from reference TRBV28 and TRBJ1-1, the complete variable domain is DVKVTQSSRYLVKRTGEKVFLECVQDMDHENMFWYRQDPGLGLRLIYFSYDVKMKEKGDIPEGYSVSREKKERFSLILESASTNQTSMYLCASSPFRRMNTEAFFGQGTRLTVV.

V gene TRBV6-4 combines with J gene TRBJ2-1; no reliable D call. V was shortened by 9 bases and J by 4 bases, with 19 bases between the two germline ends. The CDR3 runs 15 residues. Germline CDR1 MRHNA, CDR2 SNTAGT. The CDR3 DNA reads as TGTGCCAGTTCTATCAAGACAAGTCATTACAATGAGCAGTTCTTC. This codes for CASSIKTSHYNEQFF.

V is TRBV15 and J is TRBJ1-5; D unclear. The germline V and J ends were trimmed by 3 bases and 3 bases, with 6 bases remaining between them. The CDR3 is 13 amino acids. CDR1 and CDR2 (germline): LNHNV, YYDKDF (reference sequence). CDR3: CATSSWINQPQHF. CDR3 DNA sequence: TGTGCCACCAGCAGCTGGATCAATCAGCCCCAGCATTTT.

The genes are TRBV18 and TRBJ2-2; D could derive from TRBD1 or TRBD2 (5 bases each). V lost 3 bases and J 4 bases, leaving 21 bases between the germline ends. The CDR3 spans 18 residues. The V gene's germline CDR1 is KGHSH and CDR2 LQKENI. In nucleotides, the CDR3 is TGTGCCAGCTCACCCTTCAATCAGGGTGAGGGGAGCACCGGGGAGCTGTTTTTT. Its translation: CASSPFNQGEGSTGELFF.

Notes on this clone: The same CDR3 also results from other DNA sequences found in this sample. The V call is TRBV6-1, the J call TRBJ1-5; 8 bases align to TRBD1. Germline CDR1 reads MNHNS; CDR2 reads SASEGT. V lost 1 base to trimming and J lost 2 bases; unmatched junction nucleotides: 4. The CDR3 sequence is 16 residues long. For the CDR3, the DNA is TGTGCCAGCAGTGAAGGAGACAGGGGCGGCAATCAGCCCCAGCATTTT. Protein sequence: CASSEGDRGGNQPQHF.

The chain recombines TRBV29-1 with TRBJ2-5, with a possible D match to TRBD2 (5 bases). V lost 5 bases and J 2 bases, leaving 18 bases between the germline ends. Germline values: CDR1 SQVTM, CDR2 ANQGSEA. The CDR3 sequence is 15 residues long. The CDR3 DNA sequence: TGCAGCGTTTGGGGTTTCGACGGGATGCAAGAGACCCAGTACTTC. Protein: CSVWGFDGMQETQYF.